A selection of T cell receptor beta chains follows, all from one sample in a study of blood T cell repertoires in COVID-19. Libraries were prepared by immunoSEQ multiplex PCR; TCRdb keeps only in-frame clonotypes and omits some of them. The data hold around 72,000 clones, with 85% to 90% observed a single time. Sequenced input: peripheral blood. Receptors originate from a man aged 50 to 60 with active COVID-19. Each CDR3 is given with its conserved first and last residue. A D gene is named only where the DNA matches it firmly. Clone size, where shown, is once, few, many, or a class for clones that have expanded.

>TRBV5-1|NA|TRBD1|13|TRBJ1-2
CASTQGENYGYTF
TGCGCCAGCACCCAGGGGGAGAACTATGGCTACACCTTC
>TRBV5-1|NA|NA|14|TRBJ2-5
CASSLKGTEETQYF
TGCGCCAGCAGCTTGAAAGGGACTGAAGAGACCCAGTACTTC
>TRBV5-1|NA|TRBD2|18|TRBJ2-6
CASSLFLAGGKGANVLTF
TGCGCCAGCAGCTTATTCCTAGCGGGAGGGAAGGGGGCCAACGTCCTGACTTTC
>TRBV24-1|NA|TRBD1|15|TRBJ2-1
CATSPGQGAFNEQFF
TGTGCCACCAGCCCGGGACAGGGGGCCTTCAATGAGCAGTTCTTC
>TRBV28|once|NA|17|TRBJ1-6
CASSSPGASSYNSPLHF
TGTGCCAGCAGTTCCCCAGGTGCCAGCTCCTATAATTCACCCCTCCACTTT
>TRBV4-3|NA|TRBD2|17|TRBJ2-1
CASSHPRTSGRGNEQFF
TGCGCCAGCAGCCACCCACGGACTAGCGGGAGAGGCAATGAGCAGTTCTTC
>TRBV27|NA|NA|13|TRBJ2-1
CATLSASRSEQFF
TGTGCCACCCTGTCGGCTAGCCGTAGTGAGCAGTTCTTC
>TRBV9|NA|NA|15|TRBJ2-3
CASSVGNSGTDTQYF
TGTGCCAGCAGCGTAGGTAATAGCGGCACAGATACGCAGTATTTT
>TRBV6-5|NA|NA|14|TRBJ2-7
CASSPRTGTYEQYF
TGTGCCAGCAGTCCCCGTACAGGGACCTACGAGCAGTACTTC
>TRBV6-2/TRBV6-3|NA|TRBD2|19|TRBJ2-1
CASSYLSGGAGKTYNEQFF
TGTGCCAGCAGTTATTTAAGCGGGGGGGCCGGAAAAACCTACAATGAGCAGTTCTTC
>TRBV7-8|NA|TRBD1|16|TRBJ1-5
CASSLWDRGINQPQHF
TGTGCCAGCAGCCTCTGGGACAGGGGCATCAATCAGCCCCAGCATTTT
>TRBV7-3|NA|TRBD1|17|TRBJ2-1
CASSLYRTGTGNNEQFF
TGTGCCAGCAGCTTATACCGAACCGGGACAGGGAACAATGAGCAGTTCTTC
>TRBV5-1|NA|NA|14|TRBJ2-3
CASSLGLDTDTQYF
TGCGCCAGCAGCTTGGGACTAGACACAGATACGCAGTATTTT
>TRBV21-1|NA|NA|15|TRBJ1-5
CASSTPDRGNQPQHF
TGTGCCAGCAGCACCCCCGACAGGGGAAATCAGCCCCAGCATTTT
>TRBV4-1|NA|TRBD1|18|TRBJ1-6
CASSPSQGASEYNSPLHF
TGCGCCAGCAGCCCATCACAGGGGGCCTCGGAATATAATTCACCCCTCCACTTT
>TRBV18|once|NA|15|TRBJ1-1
CASSPIGARNTEAFF
TGTGCCAGCTCACCAATCGGTGCCCGGAACACTGAAGCTTTCTTT
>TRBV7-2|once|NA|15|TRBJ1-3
CASSSVQGSGNTIYF
TGTGCCAGCAGCTCTGTCCAGGGAAGTGGAAACACCATATATTTT
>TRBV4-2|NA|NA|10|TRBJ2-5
CASSQGAEYF
TGTGCCAGCAGCCAGGGGGCAGAGTACTTC
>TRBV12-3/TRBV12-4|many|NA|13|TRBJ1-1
CASLLTGNTEAFF
TGTGCCAGCCTCCTCACAGGGAACACTGAAGCTTTCTTT
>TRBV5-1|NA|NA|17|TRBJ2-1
CASSLAPSGSSYNEQFF
TGCGCCAGCAGCTTGGCCCCGAGCGGAAGCTCCTACAATGAGCAGTTCTTC
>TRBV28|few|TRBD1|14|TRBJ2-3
CASSQGARTDTQYF
TGTGCCAGCAGTCAGGGGGCCCGCACAGATACGCAGTATTTT
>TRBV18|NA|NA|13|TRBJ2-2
CASSPEGAGELFF
TGTGCCAGCTCACCAGAGGGAGCAGGGGAGCTGTTTTTT
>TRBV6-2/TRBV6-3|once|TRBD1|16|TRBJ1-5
CASSYPDRGGNQPQHF
TGTGCCAGCAGTTACCCTGACAGGGGGGGCAATCAGCCCCAGCATTTT
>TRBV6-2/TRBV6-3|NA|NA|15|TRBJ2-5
CASSPVGTQQETQYF
TGTGCCAGCAGCCCCGTGGGGACACAACAAGAGACCCAGTACTTC
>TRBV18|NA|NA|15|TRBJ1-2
CASSPPDSRPGGYTF
TGTGCCAGCTCACCACCGGACTCCCGCCCGGGTGGCTACACCTTC
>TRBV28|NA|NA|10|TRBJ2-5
CASSSETQYF
TGTGCCAGCAGTTCGGAGACCCAGTACTTC
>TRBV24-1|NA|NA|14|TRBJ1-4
CATSEPGNNEKLFF
TGTGCCACCAGTGAGCCAGGGAATAATGAAAAACTGTTTTTT
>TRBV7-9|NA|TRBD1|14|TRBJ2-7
CASSVGQGAYEQYF
TGTGCCAGCAGCGTAGGACAGGGGGCCTACGAGCAGTACTTC
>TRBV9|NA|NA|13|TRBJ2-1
CASSPTGGDEQFF
TGTGCCAGCAGCCCCACCGGAGGGGATGAGCAGTTCTTC
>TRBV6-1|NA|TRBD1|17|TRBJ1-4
CASSEPGRGLTNEKLFF
TGTGCCAGCAGTGAACCCGGTAGGGGGCTAACTAATGAAAAACTGTTTTTT
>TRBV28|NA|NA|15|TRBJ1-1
CASKRDHFGITEAFF
TGTGCCAGCAAAAGGGATCACTTCGGGATTACTGAAGCTTTCTTT
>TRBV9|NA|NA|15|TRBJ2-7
CASSVGGTESYEQYF
TGTGCCAGCAGCGTAGGCGGGACAGAGTCCTACGAGCAGTACTTC
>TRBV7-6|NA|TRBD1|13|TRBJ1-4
CASSLGQAAKLFF
TGTGCCAGCAGCTTGGGACAGGCCGCAAAACTGTTTTTT
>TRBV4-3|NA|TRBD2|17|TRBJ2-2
CASSQVKRAGDTGELFF
TGCGCCAGCAGCCAAGTAAAGCGAGCGGGAGACACCGGGGAGCTGTTTTTT
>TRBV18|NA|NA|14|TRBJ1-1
CASSRATGGTEAFF
TGTGCCAGCTCACGGGCAACCGGGGGGACTGAAGCTTTCTTT
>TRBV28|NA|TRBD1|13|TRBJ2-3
CASGTGSTDTQYF
TGTGCCAGTGGGACAGGTAGCACAGATACGCAGTATTTT
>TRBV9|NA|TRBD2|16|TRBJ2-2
CASSSGLAGNTGELFF
TGTGCCAGCAGCTCGGGACTAGCGGGTAACACCGGGGAGCTGTTTTTT
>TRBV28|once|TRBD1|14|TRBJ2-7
CASSARDRSYEQYF
TGTGCCAGCAGTGCCCGGGACAGGTCCTACGAGCAGTACTTC
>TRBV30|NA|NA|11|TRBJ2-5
CAWTSTWTQYF
TGTGCCTGGACTAGCACCTGGACCCAGTACTTC
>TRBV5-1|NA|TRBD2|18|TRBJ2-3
CASSLRPAGDLSTDTQYF
TGCGCCAGCAGCTTGCGGCCAGCGGGGGACCTAAGCACAGATACGCAGTATTTT
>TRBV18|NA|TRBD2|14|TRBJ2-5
CASSRSGAGETQYF
TGTGCCAGCTCCCGCAGCGGAGCGGGGGAGACCCAGTACTTC
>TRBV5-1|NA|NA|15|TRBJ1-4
CASSFSQGFGEKLFF
TGCGCCAGCAGCTTCTCCCAGGGGTTCGGTGAAAAACTGTTTTTT
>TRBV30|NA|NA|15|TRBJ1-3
CAWGEMTGSGNTIYF
TGTGCCTGGGGGGAAATGACGGGATCTGGAAACACCATATATTTT
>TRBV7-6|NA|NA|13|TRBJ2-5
CASSYGQGETQYF
TGTGCCAGCAGTTACGGGCAGGGCGAGACCCAGTACTTC
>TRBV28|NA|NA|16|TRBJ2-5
CASSRLGLDGIETQYF
TGTGCCAGCAGCCGACTAGGTCTAGACGGGATCGAGACCCAGTACTTC
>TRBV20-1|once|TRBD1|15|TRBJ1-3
CSASWDRGAGNTIYF
TGCAGTGCTAGTTGGGACAGGGGTGCGGGAAACACCATATATTTT
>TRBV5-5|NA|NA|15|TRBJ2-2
CASSSSASNTGELFF
TGTGCCAGCAGTTCTAGCGCATCGAACACCGGGGAGCTGTTTTTT
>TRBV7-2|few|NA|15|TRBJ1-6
CASSLTTGESSPLHF
TGTGCCAGCAGCTTAACTACAGGAGAAAGTTCACCCCTCCACTTT
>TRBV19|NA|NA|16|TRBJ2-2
CASSIHSSRVPGELFF
TGTGCCAGTAGTATCCACAGCTCCAGGGTGCCCGGGGAGCTGTTTTTT
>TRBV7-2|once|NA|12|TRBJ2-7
CASSLDRDEQYF
TGTGCCAGCAGCTTAGACAGGGACGAGCAGTACTTC
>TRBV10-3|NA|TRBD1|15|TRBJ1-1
CAISEKGQGLTEAFF
TGTGCCATCAGTGAGAAGGGACAGGGTTTGACCGAAGCTTTCTTT
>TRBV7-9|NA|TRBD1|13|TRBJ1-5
CASSWDRGQPQHF
TGTGCCAGCAGCTGGGACAGGGGTCAGCCCCAGCATTTT
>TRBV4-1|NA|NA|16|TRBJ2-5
CASSQEPRGSGETQYF
TGCGCCAGCAGCCAAGAACCCCGCGGATCGGGGGAGACCCAGTACTTC
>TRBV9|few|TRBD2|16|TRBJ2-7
CASSPGGASGLVEQYF
TGTGCCAGCAGCCCCGGGGGGGCTTCCGGCTTGGTCGAGCAGTACTTC
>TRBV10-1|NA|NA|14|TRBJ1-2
CASSERQEERGYTF
TGCGCCAGCAGTGAGCGACAGGAAGAACGTGGCTACACCTTC
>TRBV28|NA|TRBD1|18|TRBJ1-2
CASSLFWGAGGANYGYTF
TGTGCCAGCAGTTTATTCTGGGGGGCAGGGGGCGCTAACTATGGCTACACCTTC